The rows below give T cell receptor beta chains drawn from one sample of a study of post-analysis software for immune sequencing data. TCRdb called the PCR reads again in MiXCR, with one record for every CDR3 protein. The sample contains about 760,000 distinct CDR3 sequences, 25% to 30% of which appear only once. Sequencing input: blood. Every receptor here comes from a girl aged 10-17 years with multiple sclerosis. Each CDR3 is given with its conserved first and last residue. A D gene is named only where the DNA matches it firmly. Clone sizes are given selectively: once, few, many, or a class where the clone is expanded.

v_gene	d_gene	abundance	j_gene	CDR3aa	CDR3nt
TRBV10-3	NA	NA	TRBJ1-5	CAIREGENQPQHF	TGTGCCATCAGGGAGGGGGAAAATCAGCCCCAGCATTTT
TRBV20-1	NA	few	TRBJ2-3	CSAKGQITDTQYF	TGCAGTGCCAAAGGACAGATCACAGATACGCAGTATTTT
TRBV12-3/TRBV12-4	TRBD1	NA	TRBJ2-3	CAISFWGQDTDTQYF	TGTGCCATCTCTTTCTGGGGACAGGACACAGATACGCAGTATTTT
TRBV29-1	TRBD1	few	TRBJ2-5	CSVEPGQGVTQYF	TGCAGCGTTGAGCCGGGACAGGGTGTGACCCAGTACTTC
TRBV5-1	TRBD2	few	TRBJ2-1	CASSGDFASGSYNEQFF	TGCGCCAGCAGCGGGGACTTTGCCAGCGGGAGTTATAATGAGCAGTTCTTC
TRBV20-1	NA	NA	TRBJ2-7	CSARSRQSYEQYF	TGCAGTGCTAGATCCAGACAGTCCTACGAGCAGTACTTC
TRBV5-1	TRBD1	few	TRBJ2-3	CASSPLGQGQDTQYF	TGCGCCAGCAGCCCGCTCGGACAGGGTCAAGATACGCAGTATTTT
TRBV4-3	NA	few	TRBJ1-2	CASSQGVAGNSNYGYTF	TGCGCCAGCAGCCAAGGGGTAGCCGGGAACTCTAACTATGGCTACACCTTC
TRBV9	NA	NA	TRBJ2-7	CASSVGTRGVKNEQYF	TGTGCCAGCAGCGTGGGGACAAGGGGCGTAAAGAACGAGCAGTACTTC
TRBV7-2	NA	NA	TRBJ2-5	CASSLTVGETQYF	TGTGCCAGCAGCTTGACGGTAGGAGAGACCCAGTACTTC
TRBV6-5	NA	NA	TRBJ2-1	CASSYSSRDEQFF	TGTGCCAGCAGTTACTCCAGTCGAGATGAGCAGTTCTTC
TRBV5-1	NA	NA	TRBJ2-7	CASSLANRGFEQYF	TGCGCCAGCAGCTTGGCCAATCGGGGATTCGAGCAGTACTTC
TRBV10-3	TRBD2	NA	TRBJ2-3	CAIRLPARLSGRTTDTQYF	TGTGCCATCAGACTTCCCGCTAGGTTAAGCGGGAGGACCACAGATACGCAGTATTTT
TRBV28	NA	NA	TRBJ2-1	CASSLPYQSDEQFF	TGTGCCAGCAGTCTACCCTACCAGTCGGATGAGCAGTTCTTC
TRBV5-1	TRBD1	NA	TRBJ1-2	CASSPAPGQATNYGYTF	TGCGCCAGCAGCCCTGCACCGGGACAGGCCACTAACTATGGCTACACCTTC
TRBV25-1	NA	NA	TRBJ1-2	CASSLREAYGYTF	TGTGCCAGCAGCCTCAGGGAGGCCTATGGCTACACCTTC
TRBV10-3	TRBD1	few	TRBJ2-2	CAISGTGGTGELFF	TGTGCCATCAGCGGGACAGGGGGCACCGGGGAGCTGTTTTTT
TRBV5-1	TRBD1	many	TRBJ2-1	CASSRSQGASYNEQFF	TGCGCCAGCAGCCGGAGCCAGGGGGCCTCCTACAATGAGCAGTTCTTC
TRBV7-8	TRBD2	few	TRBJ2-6	CTSSSRTGGRYPGANVLTF	TGTACCAGCAGCTCACGGACTGGCGGGAGGTACCCTGGGGCCAACGTCCTGACTTTC
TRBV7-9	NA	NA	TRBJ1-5	CASSQWETAGNQPQHF	TGTGCCAGCAGCCAATGGGAGACAGCTGGCAATCAGCCCCAGCATTTT
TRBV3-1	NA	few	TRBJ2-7	CASSQPPLGEQYF	TGTGCCAGCAGCCAACCCCCGCTGGGAGAGCAGTACTTC
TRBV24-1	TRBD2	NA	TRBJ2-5	CATSEHRTGGETQYF	TGTGCCACCAGTGAACACCGGACGGGGGGAGAGACCCAGTACTTC
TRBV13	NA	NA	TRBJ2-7	CASSPEGVSYEQYF	TGTGCCAGCAGCCCAGAGGGGGTCTCCTACGAGCAGTACTTC
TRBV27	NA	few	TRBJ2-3	CASASSGEADTQYF	TGTGCCAGCGCCAGTTCGGGGGAAGCAGATACGCAGTATTTT
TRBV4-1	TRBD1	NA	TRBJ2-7	CASSQVIDRGYEQYF	TGCGCCAGCAGCCAGGTGATAGACAGGGGCTACGAGCAGTACTTC
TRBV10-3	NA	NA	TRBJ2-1	CAISDLGLAGNEQFF	TGTGCCATCAGTGATCTAGGGTTGGCTGGCAATGAGCAGTTCTTC
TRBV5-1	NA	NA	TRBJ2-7	CASSLGSAVDSSYEQYF	TGCGCCAGCAGCTTGGGGTCTGCGGTTGACAGCTCCTACGAGCAGTACTTC
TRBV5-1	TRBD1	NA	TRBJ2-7	CASSLGGTGVEQYF	TGCGCCAGCAGCTTGGGTGGGACAGGGGTCGAGCAGTACTTC
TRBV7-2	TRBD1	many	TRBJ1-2	CASSHTGGSYGYTF	TGTGCCAGCAGTCATACAGGGGGTTCCTATGGCTACACCTTC